Each of the 27 T cell receptor beta chains below was sequenced from the same sample in a study of blood T cell repertoires in COVID-19. Generated by immunoSEQ multiplex PCR, the TCRdb table keeps only in-frame clones and is missing some. The table includes about 470,000 clones, roughly 90% detected once. Sequencing was performed on PBMCs or T cells enriched from blood (not recorded which). The receptors stem from a woman under 30 who had recovered from COVID-19.

The chain is built from TRBV6-5 and TRBJ1-1, with TRBD1 matching over 7 bases. V gave up 5 bases and J gave up 6 bases; unmatched junction bases: 9. The CDR3 totals 14 residues. The germline V gene has CDR1 MNHEY and CDR2 SVGAGI. CDR3 loop: CASSIQGTEAEAFF. The CDR3 bases are TGTGCCAGCAGTATACAGGGGACGGAGGCTGAAGCTTTCTTT.

The chain couples TRBV27 to TRBJ2-1; D might be TRBD2 (6 bases). V gave up 2 bases and J gave up 15 bases, with 11 bases separating them. CDR3 length: 11 residues. From germline, CDR1 is MNHEY and CDR2 SMNVEV (reference sequence). The CDR3 region has the DNA TGTGCCAGCAGTTTAGCGGAGCGGGTGTTCTTC. This codes for CASSLAERVFF.

The CDR3, as DNA: TGTGCCACCCGGGGGGGAGGCGGGGACACTGAAGCTTTCTTT. Its protein product is CATRGGGGDTEAFF. This chain joins TRBV10-3 and TRBJ1-1, with D possibly being TRBD1 (5 bases). Germline assignment: CDR1 ENHRY and CDR2 SYGVKD. This CDR3 region has 14 residues. V lost 10 bases, J lost 3 bases, and 18 bases lay in between.

V usage is TRBV7-8 and J usage is TRBJ1-5; 8 positions agree with TRBD1. The germline V gene encodes CDR1 SGHVS and CDR2 FQNEAQ. The CDR3 has 15 amino acids. After removal of 5 bases from V and 2 bases from J, the junction contained 5 bases not matched to a gene. The CDR3 reads CASSPDRGGNQPQHF. DNA for the CDR3: TGTGCCAGCAGCCCTGACAGGGGAGGCAATCAGCCCCAGCATTTT.

The genes are TRBV28 and TRBJ1-3; 8 nucleotides line up with TRBD1. Germline V gives CDR1 MDHEN, CDR2 SYDVKM. Germline trimming cut 4 bases from V and 4 bases from J; bases unmatched to any gene: 6. This CDR3 comprises 15 residues. As DNA, the CDR3 is TGTGCCAGCAGTTCGCAGGGGGCGCGGGGAAACACCATATATTTT. Amino acid sequence: CASSSQGARGNTIYF.

The V call is TRBV28, the J call TRBJ1-3; the D is unclear. This CDR3 spans 16 amino acids. The germline V and J ends were trimmed by 1 base and 0 bases, with 10 bases remaining between them. Germline V gene sequence: CDR1 MDHEN, CDR2 SYDVKM. CDR3 loop: CASSLFGETSGNTIYF. In DNA, the CDR3 is TGTGCCAGCAGTTTATTCGGAGAGACCTCTGGAAACACCATATATTTT.

The chain couples TRBV7-9 to TRBJ2-5, with D possibly TRBD1 on 5 matching bases. The CDR3 is 16 residues long. Germline CDR1 is SEHNR and CDR2 is FQNEAQ (reference sequence). Trimming removed 0 bases at V and 0 bases at J, with 11 bases between. The CDR3 sequence: CASSLARGSYQETQYF. In nucleotides, the CDR3 is TGTGCCAGCAGCTTAGCAAGGGGCTCGTACCAAGAGACCCAGTACTTC.

The chain couples TRBV6-5 to TRBJ2-7, with 8 nucleotides matching TRBD1. The CDR3 has 15 amino acids. The germline V gene has CDR1 MNHEY and CDR2 SVGAGI. V dropped 7 bases and J dropped 3; count of bases not matched to a gene: 11. Here the CDR3 DNA reads TGTGCCAGCATGTATTTATTGACAGGGGACTACGAGCAGTACTTC. Encoded protein: CASMYLLTGDYEQYF.

The chain has TRBV2 and TRBJ2-2; 7 nucleotides line up with TRBD1. Losses at the gene ends were 7 bases for V and 0 bases for J; bases not matched to a gene: 5. CDR1 SNHLY and CDR2 FYNNEI come from the germline V gene. The CDR3 consists of 15 residues. The CDR3 here is CASKAGTANTGELFF. In DNA, the CDR3 is TGTGCCAGCAAGGCCGGGACAGCGAACACCGGGGAGCTGTTTTTT.

This chain joins TRBV27 and TRBJ2-3; D is unclear. V was cut by 5 bases and J by 3 bases, with 18 bases left in between. CDR1 and CDR2 (germline): MNHEY, SMNVEV (reference sequence). CDR3 length: 16 residues. CDR3 nucleotide sequence: TGTGCCAGCAGTCCCCTGAGGAGCAGTGAGACAGATACGCAGTATTTT. Translated, it gives CASSPLRSSETDTQYF.

This clone came up once. This chain connects TRBV18 to TRBJ2-7; 7 nucleotides line up with TRBD2. With 7 bases clipped from V and 4 bases from J, the junction kept 13 bases outside the gene matches. The germline gives CDR1 KGHSH, CDR2 LQKENI. The CDR3 has 15 amino acids. The CDR3 is CASCPASGRSYEQYF. CDR3 bases: TGTGCCAGCTGTCCTGCTAGCGGCCGTTCTTACGAGCAGTACTTC.

The J gene is TRBJ1-4, the V gene TRBV27; TRBD1 might be the D (5 bases). CDR1 MNHEY and CDR2 SMNVEV come from the germline V gene (reference sequence). Trimming took 2 bases from V and 8 from J, leaving 15 bases between them. The CDR3 length is 15 residues. CDR3 amino acids: CASSLVGQGDEKLFF. DNA for the CDR3: TGTGCCAGCAGTTTAGTCGGCCAGGGTGACGAAAAACTGTTTTTT.

This clone occurred a few times. The chain links TRBV30 to TRBJ1-6; D may be TRBD1 (6 bases). This CDR3 comprises 15 residues. Per germline, CDR1 GTSNPN and CDR2 SVGIG (reference sequence). V was shortened by 0 bases and J by 8 bases, with 14 bases between the two germline ends. The CDR3 loop reads CAWSVRTGRHSPLHF. The DNA of the CDR3 is TGTGCCTGGAGTGTACGAACAGGGAGACATTCACCCCTCCACTTT.

Worth noting for this clone: The sample carries other DNA sequences with the same CDR3. The J gene is TRBJ1-3, the V gene TRBV19; maybe TRBD1 (6 bases). Trimming removed 6 bases from V and 1 base from J, with 7 bases in between. CDR1 and CDR2 (germline): LNHDA, SQIVND (reference sequence). The CDR3 runs to 13 residues. The CDR3 coding sequence is TGTGCCAGTAGCAGGGGTTCTGGAAACACCATATATTTT. This codes for CASSRGSGNTIYF.

The chain combines TRBV7-9 with TRBJ2-5; D not certain. Germline CDR1 is SEHNR and CDR2 is FQNEAQ (reference sequence). This CDR3 is built from 15 residues. Deletions cut 2 bases from V and 0 bases from J, with 10 bases between. The CDR3 DNA is TGTGCCAGCAGCTTATCCGATGCGTACCAAGAGACCCAGTACTTC. Translated, it gives CASSLSDAYQETQYF.

The chain is built from TRBV20-1 and TRBJ2-1; TRBD2 might be the D (5 bases). Trimming shortened V by 5 bases and J by 6 bases, and 8 bases separated the two germline ends. Germline CDR1 DFQATT, CDR2 SNEGSKA (reference sequence). The CDR3 runs to 11 residues. The CDR3 sequence is CSAYEGNEQFF. CDR3 DNA sequence: TGCAGTGCTTATGAGGGCAATGAGCAGTTCTTC.

V is TRBV30 and J is TRBJ1-2; 7 bases are shared with TRBD1. Germline values: CDR1 GTSNPN, CDR2 SVGIG (reference sequence). This CDR3 region has 12 residues. The trim removed 4 bases at V and 13 bases at J, leaving 12 bases unmatched. The CDR3 bases are TGTGCCTGGACTCAAGAGGCAGGGGGACTCACCTTC. This gives the protein CAWTQEAGGLTF.

This clone has only one observation. The chain links TRBV27 to TRBJ1-2; 11 positions agree with TRBD1. Germline CDR1 MNHEY, CDR2 SMNVEV (reference sequence). Trimming at V came to 4 bases and at J to 7 bases, leaving 14 bases not matched to a gene. The CDR3 spans 17 residues. The DNA of the CDR3 is TGTGCCAGCAGTTCCGACCGGGGACAGGGGGAAAGAGGTGGCTACACCTTC. Protein product: CASSSDRGQGERGGYTF.

The chain couples TRBV19 to TRBJ1-5; maybe TRBD1 (6 bases). Trimming removed 4 bases from V and 4 bases from J, with 14 bases in between. CDR3 length: 15 amino acids. CDR1 and CDR2 (germline): LNHDA, SQIVND (reference sequence). The CDR3 coding sequence is TGTGCCAGTAGTAACACCGGGACACAGAATCAGCCCCAGCATTTT. Translating it yields CASSNTGTQNQPQHF.

This chain connects TRBV30 to TRBJ1-5; perhaps TRBD1 as D (6 bases). This CDR3 region has 16 residues. Trimming left V 0 bases short and J 4 bases short, with 16 bases between. Germline V CDR1 and CDR2: GTSNPN, SVGIG (reference sequence). CDR3 loop: CAWSVQGAGVNQPQHF. CDR3 in DNA: TGTGCCTGGAGTGTACAAGGGGCAGGGGTGAATCAGCCCCAGCATTTT.

This clone has more than one count but fewer than ten. This chain uses TRBV30 with TRBJ1-4; D gene uncertain. Germline V CDR1 and CDR2: GTSNPN, SVGIG (reference sequence). Trimming shortened V by 3 bases and J by 6 bases, and 11 bases separated the two germline ends. The CDR3 loop spans 13 amino acids. The CDR3, as DNA: TGTGCCTGGAGGCGTGGAAGCGATGAAAAACTGTTTTTT. It yields the protein CAWRRGSDEKLFF.

V is TRBV7-6 and J is TRBJ1-6; maybe TRBD1 (6 bases). V gave up 6 bases and J gave up 0 bases, with 15 bases separating them. The CDR3 has 17 residues. The germline gives CDR1 SGHVS, CDR2 FNYEAQ. The CDR3 spells CASSPGGGHSYNSPLHF. DNA for the CDR3: TGTGCCAGCAGTCCCGGGGGGGGGCACTCCTATAATTCACCCCTCCACTTT.

The rearrangement uses TRBV30 and TRBJ2-2; a weak D match, TRBD1 (6 bases). V lost 4 bases and J 1 base, leaving 13 bases between the germline ends. The CDR3 consists of 15 residues. Germline values: CDR1 GTSNPN, CDR2 SVGIG (reference sequence). Written as DNA, the CDR3 is TGTGCCTGGAATAGAGGACAGCTGAACACCGGGGAGCTGTTTTTT. Protein: CAWNRGQLNTGELFF.

The rearrangement links TRBV6-5 to TRBJ1-3; D unresolved. The CDR3 is 14 amino acids. V was pared by 7 bases and J by 3 bases, with 13 bases between. Germline V gene sequence: CDR1 MNHEY, CDR2 SVGAGI. The CDR3 nucleotides read TGTGCCAGCAAGGCAGGCTCGGATGGAAACACCATATATTTT. Encoded protein: CASKAGSDGNTIYF.

The chain links TRBV12-5 to TRBJ2-3; no clear D gene. Trimming removed 2 bases at V and 5 bases at J, with 8 bases between. The CDR3 loop spans 13 amino acids. CDR1 is LGHNT, CDR2 FRNRAP, per germline. The CDR3 nucleotides are TGTGCTAGTGGTTTGACCCAACTAGATACGCAGTATTTT. Protein: CASGLTQLDTQYF.

This sequence joins TRBV3-1 (or the pseudogene TRBV3-2) and TRBJ1-4, with a weak D call TRBD1 (6 bases). This CDR3 has 20 residues. V lost 0 bases and J lost 0, with 20 bases in between. Per germline, CDR1 LGHDT and CDR2 YNNKEL (reference sequence). The CDR3 sequence is CASSQDWLDSKNPTNEKLFF. CDR3 nucleotides: TGTGCCAGCAGCCAAGATTGGTTGGACAGTAAAAATCCAACTAATGAAAAACTGTTTTTT.

The chain joins TRBV29-1 to TRBJ2-1; a possible D gene is TRBD2 (5 bases). Germline CDR1 SQVTM, CDR2 ANQGSEA. There are 11 residues in the CDR3. Trimming pared 8 bases from V and 7 bases from J, leaving 12 bases between. The CDR3 loop reads CSLANSNEQFF. The CDR3 nucleotides are TGCAGCCTAGCAAACAGTAATGAGCAGTTCTTC.